This TCR beta chain appears in the sequencing data of a study of T cells in localized non-small cell lung cancer. General observations from the study: Appearances in adjacent lung were noted for a median approximately 52 of the top 100 tumor clones. Only one tumor region went through sequencing, so heterogeneity may still be there. Uninvolved nearby lung showed the greatest T cell clonality, exceeding that found in tumor.

The method was immunoSEQ multiplex PCR; TCRdb's version includes in-frame clones alone and lacks a portion of them. The sample shows over 20,000 clones, approximately 81% of them seen only once. V shed 3 bases and J shed 6 bases, with 11 bases lying between them. CDR3 length: 13 amino acids. Germline-derived CDR1 and CDR2 are KGHSH and LQKENI. Regarding this clone: As yet, its antigen is unknown.

The starting material was peripheral blood, obtained before any cancer treatment. The source is a man aged 40 to 70 with stage III squamous cell lung carcinoma. V gene TRBV18 combines with J gene TRBJ1-1; D is unclear. In DNA, the CDR3 is TGTGCCAGCTCACCTCGTGGGAATGCTGAAGCTTTCTTT. Translated, it gives CASSPRGNAEAFF.